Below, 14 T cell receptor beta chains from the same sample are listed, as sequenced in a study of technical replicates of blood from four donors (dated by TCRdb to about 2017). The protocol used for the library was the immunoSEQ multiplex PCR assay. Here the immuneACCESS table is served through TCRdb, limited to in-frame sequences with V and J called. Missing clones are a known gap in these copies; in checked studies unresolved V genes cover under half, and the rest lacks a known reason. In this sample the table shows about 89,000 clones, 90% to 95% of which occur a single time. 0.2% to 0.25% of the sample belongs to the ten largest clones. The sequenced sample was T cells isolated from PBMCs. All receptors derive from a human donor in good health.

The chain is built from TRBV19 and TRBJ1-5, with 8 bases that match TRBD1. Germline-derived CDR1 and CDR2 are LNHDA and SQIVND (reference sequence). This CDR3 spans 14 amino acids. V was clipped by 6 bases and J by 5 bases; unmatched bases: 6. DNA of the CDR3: TGTGCCAGTAGCGCTGACAGGGGCCATCAGCCCCAGCATTTT. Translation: CASSADRGHQPQHF.

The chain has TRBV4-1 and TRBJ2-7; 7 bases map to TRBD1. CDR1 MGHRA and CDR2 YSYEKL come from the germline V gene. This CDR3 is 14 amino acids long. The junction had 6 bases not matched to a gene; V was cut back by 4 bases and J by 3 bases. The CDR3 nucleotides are TGCGCCAGCAGCCCCGGGACAGCTTTCTACGAGCAGTACTTC. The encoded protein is CASSPGTAFYEQYF.

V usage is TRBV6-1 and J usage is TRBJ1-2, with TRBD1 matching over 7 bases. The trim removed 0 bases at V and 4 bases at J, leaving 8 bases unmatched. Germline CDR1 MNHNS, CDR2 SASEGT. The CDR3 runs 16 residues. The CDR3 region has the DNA TGTGCCAGCAGTGAAGCTGAGGGGAGGACAGGCTATGGCTACACCTTC. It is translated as CASSEAEGRTGYGYTF.

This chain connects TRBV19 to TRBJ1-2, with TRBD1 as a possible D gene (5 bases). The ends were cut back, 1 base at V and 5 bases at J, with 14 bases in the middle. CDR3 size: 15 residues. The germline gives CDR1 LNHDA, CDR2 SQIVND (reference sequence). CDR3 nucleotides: TGTGCCAGTAGTATAGGTACAGGATCCTTTTATGGCTACACCTTC. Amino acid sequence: CASSIGTGSFYGYTF. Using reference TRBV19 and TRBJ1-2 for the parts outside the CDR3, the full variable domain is DGGITQSPKYLFRKEGQNVTLSCEQNLNHDAMYWYRQDPGQGLRLIYYSQIVNDFQKGDIAEGYSVSREKKESFPLTVTSAQKNPTAFYLCASSIGTGSFYGYTFGSGTRLTVV.

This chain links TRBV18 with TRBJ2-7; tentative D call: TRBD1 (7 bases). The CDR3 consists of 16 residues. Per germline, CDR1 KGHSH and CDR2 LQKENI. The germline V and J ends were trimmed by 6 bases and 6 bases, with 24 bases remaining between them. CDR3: CASSPRGSGGSSEQYF. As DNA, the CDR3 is TGTGCCAGCTCCCCCAGAGGTTCAGGGGGGTCTTCCGAGCAGTACTTC. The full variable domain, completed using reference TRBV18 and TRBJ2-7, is NAGVMQNPRHLVRRRGQEARLRCSPMKGHSHVYWYRQLPEEGLKFMVYLQKENIIDESGMPKERFSAEFPKEGPSILRIQQVVRGDSAAYFCASSPRGSGGSSEQYFGPGTRLTVT.

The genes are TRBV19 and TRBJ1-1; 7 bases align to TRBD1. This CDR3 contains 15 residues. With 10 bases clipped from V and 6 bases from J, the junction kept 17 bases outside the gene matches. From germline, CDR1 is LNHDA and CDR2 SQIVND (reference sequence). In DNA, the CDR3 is TGTGCCATCCGTACAGGGGCGGGGGGTCAGGCTGAAGCTTTCTTT. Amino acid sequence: CAIRTGAGGQAEAFF. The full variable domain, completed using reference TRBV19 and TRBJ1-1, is DGGITQSPKYLFRKEGQNVTLSCEQNLNHDAMYWYRQDPGQGLRLIYYSQIVNDFQKGDIAEGYSVSREKKESFPLTVTSAQKNPTAFYLCAIRTGAGGQAEAFFGQGTRLTVV.

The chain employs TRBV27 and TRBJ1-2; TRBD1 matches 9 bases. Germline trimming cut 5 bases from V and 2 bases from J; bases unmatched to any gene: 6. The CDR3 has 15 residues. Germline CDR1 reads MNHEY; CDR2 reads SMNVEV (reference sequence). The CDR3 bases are TGTGCCAGCAGTATACAGGGGGCGCAGAACTATGGCTACACCTTC. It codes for CASSIQGAQNYGYTF.

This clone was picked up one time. The CDR3 DNA reads as TGTGCCAGCAGTGAATTAAATTGGTCAGAGACAGGGGATCGAGCTTTCTTT. This encodes CASSELNWSETGDRAFF. This rearrangement joins TRBV2 to TRBJ1-1; 8 positions agree with TRBD1. This CDR3 comprises 17 residues. The V segment lost 2 bases and the J segment 10 bases; nucleotides outside the gene matches: 18. CDR1 and CDR2 (germline): SNHLY, FYNNEI.

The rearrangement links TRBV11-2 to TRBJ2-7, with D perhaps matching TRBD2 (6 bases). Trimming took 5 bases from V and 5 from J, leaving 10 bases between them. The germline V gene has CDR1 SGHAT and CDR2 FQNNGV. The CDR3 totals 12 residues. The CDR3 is CASSLWGDEQYF. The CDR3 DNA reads TGTGCCAGCAGCCTTTGGGGGGACGAGCAGTACTTC.

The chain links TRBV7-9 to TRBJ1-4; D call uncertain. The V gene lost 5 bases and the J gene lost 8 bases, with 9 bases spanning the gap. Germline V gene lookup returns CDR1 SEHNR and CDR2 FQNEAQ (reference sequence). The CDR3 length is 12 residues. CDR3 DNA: TGTGCCAGCAGCAATAACATGGAAAAACTGTTTTTT. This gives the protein CASSNNMEKLFF.

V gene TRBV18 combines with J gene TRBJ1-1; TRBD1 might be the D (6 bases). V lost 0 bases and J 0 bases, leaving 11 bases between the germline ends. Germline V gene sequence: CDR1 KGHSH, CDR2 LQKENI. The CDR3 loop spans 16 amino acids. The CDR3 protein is CASSPPGAGLNTEAFF. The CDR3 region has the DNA TGTGCCAGCTCACCACCGGGGGCAGGCCTGAACACTGAAGCTTTCTTT.

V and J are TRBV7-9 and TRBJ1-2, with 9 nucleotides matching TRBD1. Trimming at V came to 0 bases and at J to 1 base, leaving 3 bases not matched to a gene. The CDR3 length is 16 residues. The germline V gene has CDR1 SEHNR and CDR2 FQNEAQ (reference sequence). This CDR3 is CASSLARQGGNYGYTF. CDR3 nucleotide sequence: TGTGCCAGCAGCTTAGCTCGACAGGGGGGTAACTATGGCTACACCTTC.

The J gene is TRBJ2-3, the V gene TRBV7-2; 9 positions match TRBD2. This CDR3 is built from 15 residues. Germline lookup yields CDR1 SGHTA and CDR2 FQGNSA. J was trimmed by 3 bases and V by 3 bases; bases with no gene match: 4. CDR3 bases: TGTGCCAGCAGCTTGGGCGGGGGGGCAACAGATACGCAGTATTTT. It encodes CASSLGGGATDTQYF.

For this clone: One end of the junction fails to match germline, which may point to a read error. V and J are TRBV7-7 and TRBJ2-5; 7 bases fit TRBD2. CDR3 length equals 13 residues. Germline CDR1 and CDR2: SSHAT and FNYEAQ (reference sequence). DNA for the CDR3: TGTGCTAGCAGCTCGGGCGGGGGTAGGGTCCAGTACTTC. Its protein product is CASSSGGGRVQYF.